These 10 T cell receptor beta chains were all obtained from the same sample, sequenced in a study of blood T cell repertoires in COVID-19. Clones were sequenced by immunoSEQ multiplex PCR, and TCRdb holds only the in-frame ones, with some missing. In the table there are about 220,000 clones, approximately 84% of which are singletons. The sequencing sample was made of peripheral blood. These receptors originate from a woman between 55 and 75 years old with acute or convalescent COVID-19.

CDR3 amino acids: CASSEAVGNTIYF. DNA for the CDR3: TGTGCCAGCAGTGAAGCCGTGGGAAACACCATATATTTT. V is TRBV6-1 and J is TRBJ1-3; D is unclear. Germline lookup yields CDR1 MNHNS and CDR2 SASEGT. V was cut by 0 bases and J by 4 bases, with 4 bases left in between. This CDR3 comprises 13 residues.

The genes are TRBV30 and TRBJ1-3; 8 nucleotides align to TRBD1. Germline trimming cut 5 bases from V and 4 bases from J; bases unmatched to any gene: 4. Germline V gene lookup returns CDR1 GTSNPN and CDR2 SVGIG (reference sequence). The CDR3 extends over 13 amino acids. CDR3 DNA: TGTGCCTGGTCACAGGGGGTAGGAAACACCATATATTTT. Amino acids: CAWSQGVGNTIYF.

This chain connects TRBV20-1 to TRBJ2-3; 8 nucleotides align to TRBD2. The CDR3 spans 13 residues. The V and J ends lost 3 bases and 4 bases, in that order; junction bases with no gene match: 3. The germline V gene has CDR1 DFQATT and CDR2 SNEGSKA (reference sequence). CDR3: CSASRGGPDTQYF. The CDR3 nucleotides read TGCAGTGCTAGTCGGGGGGGCCCAGATACGCAGTATTTT.

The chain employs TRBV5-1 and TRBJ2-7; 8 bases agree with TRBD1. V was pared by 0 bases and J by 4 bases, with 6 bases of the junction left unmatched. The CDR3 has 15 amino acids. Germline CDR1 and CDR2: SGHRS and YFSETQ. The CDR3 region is CASSLAGGGGYEQYF. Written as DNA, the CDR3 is TGCGCCAGCAGCTTGGCAGGGGGCGGTGGGTACGAGCAGTACTTC.

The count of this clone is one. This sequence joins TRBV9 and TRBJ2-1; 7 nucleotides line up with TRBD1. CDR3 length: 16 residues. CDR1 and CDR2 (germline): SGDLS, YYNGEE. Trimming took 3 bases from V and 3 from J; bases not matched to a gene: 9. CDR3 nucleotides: TGTGCCAGCAGCGGACAGGGACAGAAAAACTACAATGAGCAGTTCTTC. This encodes CASSGQGQKNYNEQFF.

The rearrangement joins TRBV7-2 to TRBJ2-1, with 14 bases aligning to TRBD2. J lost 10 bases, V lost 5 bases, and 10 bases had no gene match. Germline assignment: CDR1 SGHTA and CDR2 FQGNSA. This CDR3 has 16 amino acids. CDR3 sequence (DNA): TGTGCCAGCAGCCAAGGGACTAGCGGGGGTACAAGGGAGCAGTTCTTC. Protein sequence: CASSQGTSGGTREQFF. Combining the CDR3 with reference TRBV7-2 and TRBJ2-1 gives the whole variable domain GAGVSQSPSNKVTEKGKDVELRCDPISGHTALYWYRQSLGQGLEFLIYFQGNSAPDKSGLPSDRFSAERTGGSVSTLTIQRTQQEDSAVYLCASSQGTSGGTREQFFGPGTRLTVL.

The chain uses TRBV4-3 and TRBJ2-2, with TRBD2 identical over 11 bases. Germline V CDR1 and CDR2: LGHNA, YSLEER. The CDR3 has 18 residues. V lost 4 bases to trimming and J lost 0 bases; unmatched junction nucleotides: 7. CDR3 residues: CASSRRLAGLPNTGELFF. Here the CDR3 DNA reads TGCGCCAGCAGCCGAAGACTAGCGGGGTTACCGAACACCGGGGAGCTGTTTTTT.

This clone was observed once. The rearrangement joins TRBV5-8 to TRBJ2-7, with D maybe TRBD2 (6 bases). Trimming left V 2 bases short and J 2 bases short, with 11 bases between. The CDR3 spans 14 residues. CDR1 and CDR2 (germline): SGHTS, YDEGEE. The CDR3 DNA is TGTGCCAGCAGCTTCGGGGCGGGGACCTACGAGCAGTACTTC. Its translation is CASSFGAGTYEQYF.

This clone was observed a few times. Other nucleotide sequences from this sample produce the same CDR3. This CDR3 reads CASSLTGTDTQYF. CDR3 sequence (DNA): TGTGCCAGCAGCCTGACAGGGACAGATACGCAGTATTTT. The chain links TRBV7-3 to TRBJ2-3; 7 positions agree with TRBD1. The CDR3 totals 13 residues. Germline assignment: CDR1 SGHTA and CDR2 FQGTGA. The ends lost 5 bases at V and 3 bases at J; junction bases unmatched: 2.

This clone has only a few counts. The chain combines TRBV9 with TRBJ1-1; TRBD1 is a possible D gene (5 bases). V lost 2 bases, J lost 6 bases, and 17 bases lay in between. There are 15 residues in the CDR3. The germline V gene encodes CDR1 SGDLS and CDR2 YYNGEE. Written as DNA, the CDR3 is TGTGCCAGCAGCGTGAGTTCCCAGGGTAAGGCTGAAGCTTTCTTT. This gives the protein CASSVSSQGKAEAFF.